A selection of T cell receptor beta chains follows, all from one sample in a study of T cells in Graves' hyperthyroidism and ophthalmopathy. TCRdb fed the multiplex PCR reads into MiXCR, producing one record per CDR3 protein. Here the sample spans 460,000 or so distinct CDR3 sequences, over 13% being singletons. The sequencing sample was made of blood. Receptors originate from a young woman with Graves' hyperthyroidism. Both conserved end residues are part of each CDR3. The D gene is left open where the match is weak. Size is omitted from some rows. Given values are once, few, many or a class for expanded clones.

TRBV10-3	many	TRBJ2-2	TRBD1	16	CAISEGQGANTGELFF	TGTGCCATCAGTGAGGGACAGGGGGCGAACACCGGGGAGCTGTTTTTT
TRBV6-1	few	TRBJ1-2	TRBD1	12	CASRRTGAGYTF	TGTGCCAGCAGGAGGACAGGCGCTGGGTACACCTTC
TRBV5-1	many	TRBJ2-7	NA	15	CASSLRGGDSYEQYF	TGCGCCAGCAGCTTGCGGGGAGGAGACTCCTACGAGCAGTACTTC
TRBV7-3	NA	TRBJ2-1	NA	13	CASAPNAHNEQFF	TGTGCCAGCGCCCCCAATGCGCACAATGAGCAGTTCTTC
TRBV12-3/TRBV12-4	many	TRBJ2-1	NA	15	CASSKTGQGKNEQFF	TGTGCCAGCAGTAAGACAGGCCAGGGGAAAAATGAGCAGTTCTTC
TRBV19	NA	TRBJ2-3	NA	14	CASRPGGARNTQYF	TGTGCCAGTAGGCCCGGGGGAGCCCGAAATACGCAGTATTTT
TRBV11-3	many	TRBJ2-2	NA	15	CASSFPSPPDGELFF	TGTGCCAGCAGCTTCCCCTCTCCCCCTGATGGGGAGCTGTTTTTT
TRBV2	NA	TRBJ1-1	NA	13	CATNRVENTEAFF	TGTGCCACGAACAGGGTGGAGAACACTGAAGCTTTCTTT
TRBV7-7	few	TRBJ2-1	TRBD2	13	CASSRGGHNEQFF	TGTGCTAGCAGCCGGGGGGGGCACAATGAGCAGTTCTTC
TRBV20-1	NA	TRBJ1-5	NA	12	CSAQEGLQPQHF	TGCAGTGCTCAGGAGGGGCTTCAGCCCCAGCATTTT
TRBV30	many	TRBJ1-5	TRBD1	14	CAWSPGQGNQPQHF	TGTGCCTGGAGTCCCGGACAGGGTAATCAGCCCCAGCATTTT
TRBV5-1	many	TRBJ1-5	TRBD1	14	CASSLGGAGQPQHF	TGCGCCAGCAGCTTAGGGGGCGCGGGGCAGCCCCAGCATTTT
TRBV6-1	many	TRBJ2-5	TRBD1	15	CASSSGTGDQETQYF	TGTGCCAGCAGTTCCGGGACAGGGGATCAAGAGACCCAGTACTTC
TRBV12-3/TRBV12-4	many	TRBJ2-3	TRBD2	15	CASRSSGRGKDTQYF	TGTGCCAGCAGATCTAGCGGGAGGGGGAAAGATACGCAGTATTTT
TRBV5-1	many	TRBJ2-6	TRBD1	20	CASNQLTGDRTNTGANVLTF	TGCGCCAGCAATCAACTTACAGGGGATAGGACGAACACTGGGGCCAACGTCCTGACTTTC